This paragraph covers one T cell receptor beta chain sequence. The antigen is unknown. The sample is drawn from a study of identical twins. Whole-study findings and limits: Researchers caution that invariant MAIT and iNKT cells could partly confound zero-insertion analyses. Surplus twin overlap in beta out-of-frame sequences was less pronounced. Fewer insertions marked abundant cord blood beta clonotypes; young adult naive trended weakly, memory not at all.

Healthy Caucasians supplied all donations. TCRdb re-analysed the 5' RACE reads in MiXCR, keeping a single row per CDR3 protein. The table shows about 460,000 distinct CDR3 sequences, with 14% occurring only once. The V end was cut by 2 bases, the J end by 5 bases, with 18 bases between. The CDR3 is 16 residues long. The germline V gene has CDR1 SGHRS and CDR2 YFSETQ. These data also formed part of another study, on yellow fever vaccine responses in identical twins.

The genes are TRBV5-1 and TRBJ2-3; tentatively, D is TRBD1 or TRBD2 (6 bases each). The receptor's source is a woman aged 18-29 years in good health. The sample comprised CD4+ T cells sorted from blood. The DNA for the CDR3 is TGCGCCAGCAGCTTACCCGAGGGGGGCCAGAGAGATACGCAGTATTTT. Translated: CASSLPEGGQRDTQYF.